A selection of T cell receptor beta chains follows, all from one sample in a study of brain T cells in children with intractable seizures. Only in-frame clones appear in the TCRdb table, and some are missing; sequencing was by immunoSEQ multiplex PCR. This sample has 300,000 to 400,000 clones, with over 90% found just once. Sequenced material: peripheral blood, taken roughly 5 months after surgery. Source of these receptors: a boy in the first two years of life with tuberous sclerosis and intractable seizures. Both conserved end residues are part of each CDR3. Fields, in order: D gene, V gene, J gene, CDR3 length, clone size, CDR3 protein, CDR3 DNA. A D gene is named only where the DNA matches it firmly. Size is omitted from some rows. Given values are once, few, many or a class for expanded clones.

>TRBD1|TRBV25-1|TRBJ1-2|15|.
CASSDPGTGNYGYTF
TGTGCCAGCAGTGACCCCGGGACAGGGAACTATGGCTACACCTTC
>.|TRBV10-1|TRBJ1-1|13|.
CASSDRWNTEAFF
TGCGCCAGCAGTGACAGATGGAACACTGAAGCTTTCTTT
>.|TRBV18|TRBJ1-1|14|.
CASSPNEGDTEAFF
TGTGCCAGCTCACCAAATGAGGGGGACACTGAAGCTTTCTTT
>.|TRBV18|TRBJ1-1|13|.
CASSPGRDTEAFF
TGTGCCAGCTCACCAGGGAGAGACACTGAAGCTTTCTTT
>TRBD2|TRBV27|TRBJ2-1|18|.
CASSSQTSGTPLGNEQFF
TGTGCCAGCAGTTCCCAGACTAGCGGGACTCCGTTGGGGAATGAGCAGTTCTTC
>.|TRBV6-5|TRBJ1-5|12|.
CASSHGNQPQHF
TGTGCCAGCAGTCACGGGAATCAGCCCCAGCATTTT
>.|TRBV5-5|TRBJ2-3|14|.
CASSLQRSLDTQYF
TGTGCCAGCAGCTTACAAAGAAGTCTAGATACGCAGTATTTT
>TRBD1|TRBV6-1|TRBJ2-7|17|.
CASSDPTTGMSPYEQYF
TGTGCCAGCAGTGACCCCACGACAGGGATGAGCCCCTACGAGCAGTACTTC
>.|TRBV6-4|TRBJ2-3|14|.
CASSENSGTDTQYF
TGTGCCAGCAGTGAAAATAGCGGCACAGATACGCAGTATTTT
>.|TRBV24-1|TRBJ2-7|11|.
CATSDFGEQYF
TGTGCCACCAGTGATTTTGGCGAGCAGTACTTC
>TRBD2|TRBV24-1|TRBJ2-1|15|once
CATSDRLAGEVEQFF
TGTGCCACCAGTGATAGACTAGCGGGAGAGGTTGAGCAGTTCTTC
>TRBD2|TRBV28|TRBJ2-3|15|.
CASKWIAGDTDTQYF
TGTGCCAGCAAATGGATAGCGGGGGATACAGATACGCAGTATTTT
>.|TRBV30|TRBJ1-2|14|.
CAWRTDRLNYGYTF
TGTGCCTGGAGAACGGACCGACTAAACTATGGCTACACCTTC
>TRBD2|TRBV5-4|TRBJ2-3|16|.
CASSRRLAGAFDTQYF
TGTGCCAGCAGCCGCCGACTAGCGGGAGCTTTTGATACGCAGTATTTT
>.|TRBV12-3/TRBV12-4|TRBJ2-2|12|.
CAIKGGTGELFF
TGTGCCATTAAGGGAGGAACCGGGGAGCTGTTTTTT
>.|TRBV11-2|TRBJ1-1|13|.
CASSLDRNTEAFF
TGTGCCAGCAGCTTAGACAGAAACACTGAAGCTTTCTTT
>.|TRBV15|TRBJ1-4|14|.
CATSKEGTKEKLFF
TGTGCCACCAGCAAGGAAGGGACAAAGGAAAAACTGTTTTTT
>TRBD1|TRBV6-5|TRBJ1-2|15|.
CASSSGTGLNYGYTF
TGTGCCAGCAGTTCGGGGACAGGGCTAAACTATGGCTACACCTTC
>.|TRBV6-5|TRBJ2-1|14|.
CASSYSLQSDEQFF
TGTGCCAGCAGTTACTCCCTCCAGTCCGATGAGCAGTTCTTC
>.|TRBV7-9|TRBJ1-5|12|few
CASSAPGQPQHF
TGTGCCAGCAGCGCACCGGGTCAGCCCCAGCATTTT
>TRBD2|TRBV9|TRBJ2-7|15|.
CASSVEPSGRGEQYF
TGTGCCAGCAGCGTAGAGCCTAGCGGGAGGGGCGAGCAGTACTTC
>TRBD1|TRBV9|TRBJ1-1|15|.
CASSVRDRGPTEAFF
TGTGCCAGCAGCGTCCGGGACAGGGGGCCCACTGAAGCTTTCTTT
>.|TRBV3-1/TRBV3-2|TRBJ2-4|15|.
CASSSRRLAANIQYF
TGTGCCAGCAGCTCGAGGCGGCTGGCAGCAAACATTCAGTACTTC
>.|TRBV30|TRBJ1-1|16|.
CAWGSHMEGLATEAFF
TGTGCCTGGGGGTCACACATGGAGGGTTTGGCCACTGAAGCTTTCTTT
>.|TRBV12-3/TRBV12-4|TRBJ2-7|13|.
CASSLGKVNEQYF
TGTGCCAGCAGTTTAGGTAAAGTAAACGAGCAGTACTTC
>.|TRBV18|TRBJ2-7|14|.
CASSPLTGTYEQYF
TGTGCCAGCTCACCTTTGACAGGCACCTACGAGCAGTACTTC
>TRBD1|TRBV6-5|TRBJ1-2|15|.
CASSYLGQGPYGYTF
TGTGCCAGCAGTTACTTGGGACAGGGACCCTATGGCTACACCTTC
>TRBD2|TRBV13|TRBJ2-1|20|.
CASSLGVRFRGRANYNEQFF
TGTGCCAGCAGCTTAGGTGTTCGTTTCCGCGGGAGGGCGAACTACAATGAGCAGTTCTTC
>.|TRBV4-1|TRBJ2-5|14|.
CASSQEGPWETQYF
TGCGCCAGCAGCCAAGAAGGCCCATGGGAGACCCAGTACTTC
>TRBD2|TRBV11-3|TRBJ2-3|18|.
CASSPGTTSGSPRDTQYF
TGTGCCAGCAGCCCCGGCACCACTAGCGGGTCTCCGAGGGATACGCAGTATTTT
>.|TRBV7-9|TRBJ1-4|13|.
CASSLVSGEKLFF
TGTGCCAGCAGCTTAGTGTCGGGGGAAAAACTGTTTTTT
>.|TRBV5-1|TRBJ1-4|15|.
CASSLDVRGNEKLFF
TGCGCCAGCAGCTTGGACGTCAGAGGAAATGAAAAACTGTTTTTT
>.|TRBV7-3|TRBJ1-1|14|.
CASNSGHPNTEAFF
TGTGCCAGCAACTCGGGACACCCGAACACTGAAGCTTTCTTT
>.|TRBV10-3|TRBJ1-1|13|.
CASTGARDTEAFF
TGTGCTTCGACGGGGGCCCGGGATACTGAAGCTTTCTTT
>.|TRBV7-9|TRBJ2-4|14|.
CASSLLEEKNIQYF
TGTGCCAGCAGCTTATTGGAGGAAAAAAACATTCAGTACTTC
>TRBD2|TRBV18|TRBJ2-1|16|.
CASSPPGTSANNEQFF
TGTGCCAGCTCACCACCGGGGACTAGTGCCAACAATGAGCAGTTCTTC
>.|TRBV28|TRBJ1-2|18|.
CASSLLFPGNARDYGYTF
TGTGCCAGCAGTTTACTTTTTCCAGGGAACGCCCGGGACTATGGCTACACCTTC